Below are 23 T cell receptor beta chains sequenced from a single sample in a study of blood T cell repertoires in COVID-19. Some clones are missing from TCRdb's copy, which holds only in-frame ones; the method was immunoSEQ multiplex PCR. The sample lists hundreds of thousands of clones, 70% to 90% occurring once. Sequenced input: PBMCs or T cells enriched from blood (not recorded which). The receptor set was obtained from a woman in her thirties or forties with acute COVID-19.

This clone was picked up a small number of times. The chain couples TRBV4-1 to TRBJ1-2; D remains ambiguous. CDR3 length: 14 amino acids. V was cut by 0 bases and J by 4 bases, with 9 bases left in between. The germline gives CDR1 MGHRA, CDR2 YSYEKL. The CDR3 protein is CASSQDLRGYGYTF. Written as DNA, the CDR3 is TGCGCCAGCAGCCAAGACTTACGCGGCTATGGCTACACCTTC.

The sample holds a few counts of this clone. The chain has TRBV3-1 (or the pseudogene TRBV3-2) and TRBJ2-7, with 7 bases identical to TRBD1. The CDR3 extends over 15 amino acids. Germline V CDR1 and CDR2: LGHDT, YNNKEL (reference sequence). V shed 1 base and J 4 bases; nucleotides not matched to a gene: 7. DNA for the CDR3: TGTGCCAGCAGCCAAGCTCAGACAGGGCGGTACGAGCAGTACTTC. This sequence encodes CASSQAQTGRYEQYF.

The V call is TRBV5-1, the J call TRBJ1-2, with D possibly TRBD1 on 6 matching bases. CDR3 length: 14 residues. Looked up from germline, CDR1 is SGHRS and CDR2 is YFSETQ. Trimming removed 4 bases from V and 4 bases from J, with 14 bases in between. This CDR3 is CASSTQDSSYGYTF. The DNA of the CDR3 is TGCGCCAGCAGCACCCAGGACAGTTCCTATGGCTACACCTTC. The whole variable domain, remainder taken from reference TRBV5-1 and TRBJ1-2, is KAGVTQTPRYLIKTRGQQVTLSCSPISGHRSVSWYQQTPGQGLQFLFEYFSETQRNKGNFPGRFSGRQFSNSRSEMNVSTLELGDSALYLCASSTQDSSYGYTFGSGTRLTVV.

The V call is TRBV30, the J call TRBJ2-5; D is undetermined. There are 13 residues in the CDR3. The germline CDR1 and CDR2 sequences are GTSNPN and SVGIG (reference sequence). V was clipped by 1 base and J by 4 bases, with 10 bases between them. The CDR3 coding sequence is TGTGCCTGGAGTGGCGGCTACTCAGAGACCCAGTACTTC. It specifies CAWSGGYSETQYF.

V and J are TRBV15 and TRBJ1-2; TRBD1 matches at 10 bases. The CDR3 sequence is 16 residues long. Per germline, CDR1 LNHNV and CDR2 YYDKDF (reference sequence). V was clipped by 0 bases and J by 7 bases; unmatched bases: 8. The CDR3 here is CATSRDRGGQGSGYTF. CDR3 nucleotide sequence: TGTGCCACCAGCAGAGATAGAGGGGGACAGGGGTCTGGCTACACCTTC.

This clone was detected only a few times. This chain links TRBV6-2 or TRBV6-3 with TRBJ2-3, with 12 bases lining up with TRBD2. This CDR3 is built from 16 residues. CDR1 and CDR2 from the germline V gene are MNHEY and SVGEGT. V lost 5 bases to trimming and J lost 4 bases; unmatched junction nucleotides: 7. CDR3 nucleotides: TGTGCCAGCAGTCATCTAGCGGGGGGGCCTGCAGATACGCAGTATTTT. Its protein product is CASSHLAGGPADTQYF.

The CDR3 sequence: CASSLVGQGAFF. The CDR3 DNA reads as TGCGCCAGCAGCTTGGTTGGACAGGGGGCTTTCTTT. The genes are TRBV5-1 and TRBJ1-1, with 9 bases matching TRBD1. Germline assignment: CDR1 SGHRS and CDR2 YFSETQ. CDR3 length: 12 amino acids. After removal of 0 bases from V and 11 bases from J, the junction contained 2 bases not matched to a gene.

This clone was observed a handful of times. Other DNA sequences within the sample encode an identical CDR3. This chain uses TRBV7-2 with TRBJ2-2, with TRBD1 matching 7 bases. Germline V gene data show CDR1 as SGHTA and CDR2 as FQGNSA. Trimming took 1 base from V and 2 from J; bases not matched to a gene: 1. This CDR3 is built from 15 residues. This CDR3 reads CASSLDRGNTGELFF. CDR3 in DNA: TGTGCCAGCAGCTTAGACAGGGGAAACACCGGGGAGCTGTTTTTT.

This chain uses TRBV4-1 with TRBJ1-1, with D possibly matching TRBD1 (6 bases). The CDR3 extends over 14 amino acids. Trimming stripped 4 bases from V and 4 bases from J, with 13 bases between. Germline V gene lookup returns CDR1 MGHRA and CDR2 YSYEKL. The CDR3 sequence: CASSPMDSPTEAFF. CDR3 DNA: TGCGCCAGCAGCCCTATGGACAGTCCCACTGAAGCTTTCTTT.

This clone appeared a few times. The genes are TRBV7-8 and TRBJ2-7, with TRBD1 matching over 9 bases. CDR1 SGHVS and CDR2 FQNEAQ come from the germline V gene. The CDR3 totals 15 residues. V dropped 5 bases and J dropped 3; count of bases not matched to a gene: 8. Here the CDR3 reads CASSTIQGASYEQYF. Written as DNA, the CDR3 is TGTGCCAGCAGCACCATACAGGGGGCAAGCTACGAGCAGTACTTC.

The rearrangement joins TRBV9 to TRBJ2-2; 8 bases line up with TRBD2. CDR1 and CDR2 from the germline V gene are SGDLS and YYNGEE. The CDR3 runs to 17 residues. Trimming removed 0 bases from V and 7 bases from J; junction bases left unmatched: 11. CDR3 region: CASSVDPAGGPLGELFF. CDR3 in DNA: TGTGCCAGCAGCGTAGATCCTGCGGGGGGACCCCTCGGGGAGCTGTTTTTT. Looking up the rest from reference TRBV9 and TRBJ2-2 gives the full variable domain: DSGVTQTPKHLITATGQRVTLRCSPRSGDLSVYWYQQSLDQGLQFLIQYYNGEERAKGNILERFSAQQFPDLHSELNLSSLELGDSALYFCASSVDPAGGPLGELFFGEGSRLTVL.

V and J are TRBV2 and TRBJ1-2; TRBD1 might be the D (5 bases). Germline V lookup: CDR1 SNHLY, CDR2 FYNNEI. V was pared by 6 bases and J by 4 bases, with 9 bases between. This CDR3 comprises 12 residues. CDR3 loop: CASSEDTYGYTF. DNA for the CDR3: TGTGCCAGCAGCGAGGACACCTATGGCTACACCTTC.

This clone appeared once. The rearrangement joins TRBV29-1 to TRBJ1-4; the match to TRBD1 covers 10 bases. This CDR3 has 14 amino acids. V was clipped by 3 bases and J by 5 bases; unmatched bases: 3. Germline values: CDR1 SQVTM, CDR2 ANQGSEA. CDR3 nucleotides: TGCAGCGTTGACGGGGGACAGGGGAATGAAAAACTGTTTTTT. Protein sequence: CSVDGGQGNEKLFF.

The sample holds a few counts of this clone. This sequence joins TRBV12-3 or TRBV12-4 and TRBJ1-1; D gene unclear. The CDR3 covers 13 residues. Trimming cost V 2 bases and J 2 bases, with 6 bases left between them. The CDR3 coding sequence is TGTGCCAGCAGTTTAACATCCAACACTGAAGCTTTCTTT. Its translation: CASSLTSNTEAFF.

The V call is TRBV11-2, the J call TRBJ2-5; the D is unclear. Trimming left V 3 bases short and J 4 bases short, with 6 bases between. Germline loops: CDR1 SGHAT, CDR2 FQNNGV. This CDR3 region has 12 residues. The CDR3 nucleotides read TGTGCCAGCAGCTTTGCGAGAGAGACCCAGTACTTC. Amino acid sequence: CASSFARETQYF.

As regards this clone: This sample also contains other DNA sequences that code for the same CDR3. The rearrangement uses TRBV5-1 and TRBJ2-3; D unresolved. Trimming shortened V by 0 bases and J by 0 bases, and 8 bases separated the two germline ends. The CDR3 is made up of 15 amino acids. Germline V CDR1 and CDR2: SGHRS, YFSETQ. The CDR3 loop is CASSLDRPSTDTQYF. The CDR3 DNA reads as TGCGCCAGCAGCTTGGACAGACCTAGCACAGATACGCAGTATTTT.

The chain is built from TRBV3-1 (or the pseudogene TRBV3-2) and TRBJ2-1, with 14 bases identical to TRBD2. The CDR3 has 15 amino acids. Germline trimming cut 4 bases from V and 7 bases from J; bases unmatched to any gene: 3. Germline assignment: CDR1 LGHDT and CDR2 YNNKEL (reference sequence). The CDR3 spells CASSLGTSGGNEQFF. CDR3 nucleotides: TGTGCCAGCAGCCTTGGGACTAGCGGGGGAAATGAGCAGTTCTTC.

V and J are TRBV7-2 and TRBJ2-7; D is undetermined. The ends were cut back, 1 base at V and 3 bases at J, with 4 bases in the middle. Germline CDR1 reads SGHTA; CDR2 reads FQGNSA. The CDR3 length is 12 residues. CDR3 in amino acids: CASSLVGYEQYF. CDR3 sequence (DNA): TGTGCCAGCAGCTTAGTCGGCTACGAGCAGTACTTC.

This chain links TRBV30 with TRBJ2-5; no firm D call. This CDR3 region has 13 residues. CDR1 and CDR2 from the germline V gene are GTSNPN and SVGIG (reference sequence). V lost 2 bases and J 2 bases, leaving 9 bases between the germline ends. CDR3 bases: TGTGCCTGGAGTAGCGTATCTCAAGAGACCCAGTACTTC. It is translated as CAWSSVSQETQYF.

The rearrangement links TRBV27 to TRBJ1-1, with D unresolved. There are 15 residues in the CDR3. V was cut by 6 bases and J by 1 base, with 15 bases left in between. Germline CDR1 is MNHEY and CDR2 is SMNVEV (reference sequence). The CDR3 DNA reads as TGTGCCAGCAGCCCTTCCCTGTTAGCGAACACTGAAGCTTTCTTT. Residues: CASSPSLLANTEAFF.

This clone was observed a few times. The chain is built from TRBV9 and TRBJ2-2; D unclear. In germline, CDR1 is SGDLS, CDR2 YYNGEE. The CDR3 has 14 residues. V dropped 5 bases and J dropped 1 base, with 9 bases sitting between them. The CDR3 sequence: CASSRGGNTGELFF. In DNA form, the CDR3 reads TGTGCCAGCAGTCGCGGCGGGAACACCGGGGAGCTGTTTTTT.

The V gene is TRBV5-4, the J gene TRBJ1-3, with D maybe TRBD1 (5 bases). The V and J ends lost 3 bases and 9 bases respectively, with 10 bases between them. The CDR3 runs 12 residues. CDR1 and CDR2 (germline): SGHNT, YYREEE (reference sequence). DNA of the CDR3: TGTGCCAGCAGCTGGGGGGAGGGCACCATATATTTT. Its translation: CASSWGEGTIYF. Based on the CDR3 plus reference TRBV5-4 and TRBJ1-3, the full variable domain is ETGVTQSPTHLIKTRGQQVTLRCSSQSGHNTVSWYQQALGQGPQFIFQYYREEENGRGNFPPRFSGLQFPNYSSELNVNALELDDSALYLCASSWGEGTIYFGEGSWLTVV.

The chain recombines TRBV7-9 with TRBJ1-3; D may be TRBD1 (5 bases). The CDR3 loop spans 13 amino acids. Trimming cost V 3 bases and J 4 bases, with 7 bases left between them. The germline CDR1 and CDR2 sequences are SEHNR and FQNEAQ (reference sequence). The chain's CDR3 is CASSFPGGNTIYF. The CDR3 nucleotides read TGTGCCAGCAGCTTCCCAGGGGGAAACACCATATATTTT. Drawing the rest from reference TRBV7-9 and TRBJ1-3, the complete variable domain is DTGVSQNPRHKITKRGQNVTFRCDPISEHNRLYWYRQTLGQGPEFLTYFQNEAQLEKSRLLSDRFSAERPKGSFSTLEIQRTEQGDSAMYLCASSFPGGNTIYFGEGSWLTVV.